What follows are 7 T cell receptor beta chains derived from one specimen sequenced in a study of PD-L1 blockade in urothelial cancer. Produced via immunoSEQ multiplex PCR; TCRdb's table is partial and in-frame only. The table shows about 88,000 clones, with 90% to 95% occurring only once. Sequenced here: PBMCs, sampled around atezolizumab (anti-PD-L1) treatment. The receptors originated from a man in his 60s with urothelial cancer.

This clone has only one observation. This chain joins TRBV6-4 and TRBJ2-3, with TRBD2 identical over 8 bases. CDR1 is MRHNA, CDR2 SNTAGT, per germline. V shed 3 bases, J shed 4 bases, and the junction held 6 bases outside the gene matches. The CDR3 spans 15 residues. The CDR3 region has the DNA TGTGCCAGCAGTGAGTCGGGGGGGCCGTCAGATACGCAGTATTTT. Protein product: CASSESGGPSDTQYF.

CDR3 loop: CAGSGTPFTDTQYF. CDR3 bases: TGTGCCGGATCCGGGACACCCTTCACAGATACGCAGTATTTT. The J gene is TRBJ2-3, the V gene TRBV7-9; the D gene is possibly TRBD1 (6 bases). The length of the CDR3 is 14 residues. The V end was cut by 11 bases, the J end by 2 bases, with 17 bases between. CDR1 and CDR2 (germline): SEHNR, FQNEAQ (reference sequence).

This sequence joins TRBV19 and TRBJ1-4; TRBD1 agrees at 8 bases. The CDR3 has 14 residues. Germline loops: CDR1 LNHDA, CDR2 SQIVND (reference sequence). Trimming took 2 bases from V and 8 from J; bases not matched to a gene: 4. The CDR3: CASSIQGAKEKLFF. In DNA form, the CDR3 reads TGTGCCAGTAGTATACAGGGGGCGAAGGAAAAACTGTTTTTT.

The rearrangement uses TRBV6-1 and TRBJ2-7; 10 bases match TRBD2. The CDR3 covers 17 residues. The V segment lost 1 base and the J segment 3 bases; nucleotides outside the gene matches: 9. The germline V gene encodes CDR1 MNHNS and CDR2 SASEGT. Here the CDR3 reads CASSEDSSGGFFYEQYF. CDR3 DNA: TGTGCCAGCAGTGAAGACTCTAGCGGGGGTTTTTTCTACGAGCAGTACTTC.

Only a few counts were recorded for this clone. CDR3 sequence reads: CAWNLQGAMTEAFF. CDR3 sequence (DNA): TGTGCCTGGAATTTACAGGGGGCAATGACTGAAGCTTTCTTT. The chain combines TRBV30 with TRBJ1-1; 9 positions match TRBD1. Germline lookup yields CDR1 GTSNPN and CDR2 SVGIG (reference sequence). V lost 4 bases, J lost 5 bases, and 8 bases stayed unmatched. The CDR3 sequence is 14 residues long.

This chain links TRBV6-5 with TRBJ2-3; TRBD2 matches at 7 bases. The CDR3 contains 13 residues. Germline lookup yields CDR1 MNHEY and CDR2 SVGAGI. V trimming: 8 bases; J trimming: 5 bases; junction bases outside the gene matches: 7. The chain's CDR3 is CASCTVAGDTQYF. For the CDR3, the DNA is TGTGCCAGCTGTACGGTAGCGGGAGATACGCAGTATTTT.

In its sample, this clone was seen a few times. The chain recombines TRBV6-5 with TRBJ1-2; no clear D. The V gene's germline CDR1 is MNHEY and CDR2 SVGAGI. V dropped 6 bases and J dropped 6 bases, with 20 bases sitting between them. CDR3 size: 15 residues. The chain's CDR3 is CASRFALGGRNGYTF. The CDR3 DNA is TGTGCCAGCAGGTTCGCCTTGGGAGGGCGGAATGGCTACACCTTC.